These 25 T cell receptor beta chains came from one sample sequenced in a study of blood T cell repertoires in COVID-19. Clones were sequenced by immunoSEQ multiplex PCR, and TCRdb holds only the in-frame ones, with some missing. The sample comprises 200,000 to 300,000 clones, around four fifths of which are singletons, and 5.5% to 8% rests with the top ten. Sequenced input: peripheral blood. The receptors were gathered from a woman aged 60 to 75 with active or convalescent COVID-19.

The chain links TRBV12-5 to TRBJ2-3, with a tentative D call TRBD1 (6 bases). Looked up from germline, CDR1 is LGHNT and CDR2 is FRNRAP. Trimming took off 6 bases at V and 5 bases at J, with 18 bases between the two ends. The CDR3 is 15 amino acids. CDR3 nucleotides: TGTGCTAGTGGGCTACCCGGACCAGGGGAAGATACGCAGTATTTT. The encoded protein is CASGLPGPGEDTQYF.

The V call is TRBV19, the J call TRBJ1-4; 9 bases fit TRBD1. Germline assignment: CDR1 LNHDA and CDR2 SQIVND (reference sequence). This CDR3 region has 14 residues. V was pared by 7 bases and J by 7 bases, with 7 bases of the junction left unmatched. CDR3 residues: CASNRRQGGEKLFF. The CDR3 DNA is TGTGCCAGTAATCGTCGACAGGGGGGTGAAAAACTGTTTTTT.

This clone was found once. In nucleotides, the CDR3 is TGTGCCAGCGGGGGGAGAATGAGCACAGATACGCAGTATTTT. Its protein product is CASGGRMSTDTQYF. The chain has TRBV2 and TRBJ2-3, with a weak D call TRBD2 (6 bases). The CDR3 contains 14 residues. Per germline, CDR1 SNHLY and CDR2 FYNNEI. The V end was cut by 8 bases, the J end by 0 bases, with 12 bases between.

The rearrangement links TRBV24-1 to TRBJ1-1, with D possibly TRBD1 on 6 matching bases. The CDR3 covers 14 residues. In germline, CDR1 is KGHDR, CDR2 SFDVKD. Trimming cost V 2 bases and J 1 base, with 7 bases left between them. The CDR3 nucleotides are TGTGCCACCAGTGATTGGACAGAGAACACTGAAGCTTTCTTT. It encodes CATSDWTENTEAFF.

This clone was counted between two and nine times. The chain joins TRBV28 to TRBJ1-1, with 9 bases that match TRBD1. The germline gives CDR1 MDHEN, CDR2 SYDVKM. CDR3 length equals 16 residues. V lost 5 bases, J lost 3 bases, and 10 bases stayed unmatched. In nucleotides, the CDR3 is TGTGCCAGCAGTCATCGACAGGGGGGAACGGACACTGAAGCTTTCTTT. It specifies CASSHRQGGTDTEAFF.

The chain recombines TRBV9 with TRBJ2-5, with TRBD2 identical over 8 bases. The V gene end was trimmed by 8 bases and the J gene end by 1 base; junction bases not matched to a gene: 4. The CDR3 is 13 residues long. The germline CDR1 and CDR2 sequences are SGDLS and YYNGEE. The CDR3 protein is CASATSGQETQYF. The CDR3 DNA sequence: TGTGCCAGTGCTACTAGCGGCCAAGAGACCCAGTACTTC.

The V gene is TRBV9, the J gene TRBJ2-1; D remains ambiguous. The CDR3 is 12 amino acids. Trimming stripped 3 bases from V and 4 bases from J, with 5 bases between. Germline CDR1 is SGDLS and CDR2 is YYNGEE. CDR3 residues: CASSAMYNEQFF. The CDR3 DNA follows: TGTGCCAGCAGCGCCATGTACAATGAGCAGTTCTTC.

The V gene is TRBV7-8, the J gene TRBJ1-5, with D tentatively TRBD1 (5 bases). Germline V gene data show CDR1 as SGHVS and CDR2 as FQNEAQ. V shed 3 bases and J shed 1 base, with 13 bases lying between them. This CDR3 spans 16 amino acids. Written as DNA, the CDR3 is TGTGCCAGCAGCTTGCAGCCAGGGCTAAGCAATCAGCCCCAGCATTTT. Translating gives CASSLQPGLSNQPQHF.

CDR3 sequence: CASRGTSGRTDTQYF. DNA for the CDR3: TGTGCCAGCAGGGGGACTAGCGGGAGGACAGATACGCAGTATTTT. This chain uses TRBV7-2 with TRBJ2-3, with 15 nucleotides matching TRBD2. The CDR3 runs 15 residues. V lost 6 bases and J lost 3; bases outside the gene matches: 1. CDR1 is SGHTA and CDR2 is FQGNSA in the germline V gene.

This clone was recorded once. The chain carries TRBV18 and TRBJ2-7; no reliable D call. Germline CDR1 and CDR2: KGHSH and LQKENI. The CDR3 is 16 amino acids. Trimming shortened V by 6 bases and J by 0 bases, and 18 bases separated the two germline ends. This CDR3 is CASSPPAALSSYEQYF. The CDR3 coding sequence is TGTGCCAGCTCCCCCCCGGCGGCCCTAAGCTCCTACGAGCAGTACTTC.

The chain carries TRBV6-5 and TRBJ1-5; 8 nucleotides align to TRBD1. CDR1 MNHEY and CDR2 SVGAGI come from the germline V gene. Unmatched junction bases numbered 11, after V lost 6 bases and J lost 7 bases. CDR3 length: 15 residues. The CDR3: CASRAQGAADQPQHF. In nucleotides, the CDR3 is TGTGCCAGCAGGGCGCAGGGGGCGGCCGACCAGCCCCAGCATTTT.

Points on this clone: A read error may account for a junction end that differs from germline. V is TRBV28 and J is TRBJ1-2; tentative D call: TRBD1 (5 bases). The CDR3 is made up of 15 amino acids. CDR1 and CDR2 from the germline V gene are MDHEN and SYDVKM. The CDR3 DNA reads TGTACCAGCAGTTCCGGATCCGGGACTGTCTATGGCTACACCTTC. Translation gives CTSSSGSGTVYGYTF.

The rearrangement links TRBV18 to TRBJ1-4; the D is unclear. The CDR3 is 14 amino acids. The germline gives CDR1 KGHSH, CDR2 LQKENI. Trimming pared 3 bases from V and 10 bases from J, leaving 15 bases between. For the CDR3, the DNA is TGTGCCAGCTCACCCAGCGGAGGCGCAGCAAAACTGTTTTTT. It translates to CASSPSGGAAKLFF.

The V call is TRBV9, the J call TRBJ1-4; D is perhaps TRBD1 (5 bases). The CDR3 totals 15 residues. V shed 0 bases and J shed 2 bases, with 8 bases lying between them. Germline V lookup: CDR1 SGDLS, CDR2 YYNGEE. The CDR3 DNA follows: TGTGCCAGCAGCGTAGCGGCAGGGACTAATGAAAAACTGTTTTTT. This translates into CASSVAAGTNEKLFF.

The CDR3 protein is CASSLWGSDYGYTF. The CDR3 DNA follows: TGTGCCAGCAGTTTATGGGGTAGCGACTATGGCTACACCTTC. V and J are TRBV27 and TRBJ1-2, with D uncertain. V lost 1 base to trimming and J lost 3 bases, with 9 bases between them. The CDR3 runs to 14 residues. Germline V CDR1 and CDR2: MNHEY, SMNVEV (reference sequence).

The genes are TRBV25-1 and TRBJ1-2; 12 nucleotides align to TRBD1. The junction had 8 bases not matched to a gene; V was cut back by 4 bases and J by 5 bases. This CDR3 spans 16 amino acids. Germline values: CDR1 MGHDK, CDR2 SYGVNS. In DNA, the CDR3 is TGTGCCAGCAGTGTATCCGGGACAGGGGGCGGATATGGCTACACCTTC. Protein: CASSVSGTGGGYGYTF.

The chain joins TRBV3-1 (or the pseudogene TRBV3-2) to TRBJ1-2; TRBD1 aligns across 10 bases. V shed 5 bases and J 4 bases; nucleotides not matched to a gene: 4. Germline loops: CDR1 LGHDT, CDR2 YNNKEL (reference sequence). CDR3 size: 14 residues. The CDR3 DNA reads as TGTGCCAGCAGCAGGACAGGGGGGACCTATGGCTACACCTTC. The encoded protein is CASSRTGGTYGYTF.

The CDR3 sequence is CASSIRRLEDYEQYV. DNA for the CDR3: TGTGCCAGTAGTATTAGGCGGCTAGAAGACTACGAGCAGTACGTC. The chain employs TRBV19 and TRBJ2-7, with no clear D. V shed 3 bases and J shed 3 bases, with 15 bases lying between them. This CDR3 has 15 amino acids. Germline V gene lookup returns CDR1 LNHDA and CDR2 SQIVND (reference sequence).

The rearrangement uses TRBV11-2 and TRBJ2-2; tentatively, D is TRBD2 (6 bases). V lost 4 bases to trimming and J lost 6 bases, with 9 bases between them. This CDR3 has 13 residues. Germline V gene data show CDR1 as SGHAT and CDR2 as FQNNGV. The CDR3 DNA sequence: TGTGCCAGCAGCTGGGGAGGCCCCGGGGAGCTGTTTTTT. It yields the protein CASSWGGPGELFF.

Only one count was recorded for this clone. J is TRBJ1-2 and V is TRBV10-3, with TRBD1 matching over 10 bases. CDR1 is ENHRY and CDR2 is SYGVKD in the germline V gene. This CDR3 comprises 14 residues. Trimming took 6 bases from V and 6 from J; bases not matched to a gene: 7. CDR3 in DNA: TGTGCCATCAGCCGCACCGGGACAGGGGATGGCTACACCTTC. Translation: CAISRTGTGDGYTF.

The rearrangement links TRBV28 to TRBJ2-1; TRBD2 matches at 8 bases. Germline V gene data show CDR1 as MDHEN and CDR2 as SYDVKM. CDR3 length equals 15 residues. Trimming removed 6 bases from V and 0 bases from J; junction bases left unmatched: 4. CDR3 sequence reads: CASRIAGSSYNEQFF. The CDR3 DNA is TGTGCCAGCAGGATAGCGGGGAGCTCCTACAATGAGCAGTTCTTC.

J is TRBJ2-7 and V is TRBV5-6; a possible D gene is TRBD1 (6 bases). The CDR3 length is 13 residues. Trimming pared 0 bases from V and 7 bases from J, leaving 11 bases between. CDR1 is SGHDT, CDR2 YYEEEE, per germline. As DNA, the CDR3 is TGTGCCAGCAGCTTGGGGACAGCCGGAGAGCAGTACGTC. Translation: CASSLGTAGEQYV.

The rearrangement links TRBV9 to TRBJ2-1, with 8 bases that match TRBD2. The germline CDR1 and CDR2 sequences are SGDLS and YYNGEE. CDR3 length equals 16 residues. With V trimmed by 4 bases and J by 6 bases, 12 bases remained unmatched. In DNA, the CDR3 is TGTGCCAGCAGCCTCGTTGGAGCGCGGGAGGCCAATGAGCAGTTCTTC. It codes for CASSLVGAREANEQFF.

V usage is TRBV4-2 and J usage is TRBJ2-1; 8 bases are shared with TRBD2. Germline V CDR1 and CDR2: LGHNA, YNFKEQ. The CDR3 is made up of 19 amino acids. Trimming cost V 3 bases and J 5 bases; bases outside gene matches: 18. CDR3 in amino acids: CASSQAFRLVAGGHNEQFF. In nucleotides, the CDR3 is TGTGCCAGCAGCCAGGCCTTTCGGTTGGTGGCGGGGGGCCACAATGAGCAGTTCTTC.

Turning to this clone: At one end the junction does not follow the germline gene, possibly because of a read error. CDR3 DNA sequence: TGTGCCAGCAGGACAGGGAACCCCGGGGAGCTGTTTTTT. Its protein product is CASRTGNPGELFF. The J gene is TRBJ2-2, the V gene TRBV2, with TRBD1 identical over 7 bases. The germline V gene has CDR1 SNHLY and CDR2 FYNNEI. The CDR3 consists of 13 residues.